This is a list of T cell receptor beta chains from one sample in a study of blood T cell repertoires in COVID-19. Some clones are missing from TCRdb's copy, which holds only in-frame ones; the method was immunoSEQ multiplex PCR. In the table there are 110,000 to 150,000 clones, around 85% of which are singletons. Sequenced input: PBMCs or T cells enriched from blood (not recorded which). The source of these receptors is a man between 45 and 60 years old who had recovered from COVID-19. Both conserved end residues are part of each CDR3. The D gene is left open where the match is weak. Only some rows state a clone size, as once, few, many or a class for expanded clones.

>TRBD2|TRBJ2-1|-|TRBV4-1
CASSQLAGGHFQFF
TGCGCCAGCAGCCAGCTAGCGGGGGGGCACTTTCAGTTCTTC
>-|TRBJ1-2|-|TRBV4-1
CASSQDRGGVYGYTF
TGCGCCAGCAGCCAAGATCGAGGAGGGGTCTATGGCTACACCTTC
>-|TRBJ2-7|-|TRBV10-3
CAISERGYEQYF
TGTGCCATCAGTGAGAGAGGCTACGAGCAGTACTTC
>TRBD1|TRBJ2-7|-|TRBV28
CASSFGQDYEQYF
TGTGCCAGCAGTTTCGGACAGGACTACGAGCAGTACTTC
>-|TRBJ2-7|-|TRBV4-2
CASSRTGDRAYEQYF
TGTGCCAGCAGCCGAACGGGGGACAGAGCCTACGAGCAGTACTTC
>TRBD2|TRBJ2-1|-|TRBV7-3
CASSAGLAGAGNEQFF
TGTGCCAGCAGCGCGGGACTAGCGGGGGCTGGGAATGAGCAGTTCTTC
>-|TRBJ2-3|-|TRBV10-3
CAISGPRPDTQYF
TGTGCCATCAGTGGGCCGAGGCCAGATACGCAGTATTTT
>-|TRBJ1-1|many|TRBV7-9
CASSLRDTEAFF
TGTGCCAGCAGCTTACGTGACACTGAAGCTTTCTTT
>-|TRBJ1-2|-|TRBV7-3
CASRNWGGYTF
TGTGCCAGCAGGAATTGGGGCGGCTACACCTTC
>TRBD2|TRBJ2-4|-|TRBV7-3
CASSPQPPSGGTKNIQYF
TGTGCCAGCAGCCCCCAGCCCCCTAGCGGGGGGACCAAAAACATTCAGTACTTC
>TRBD1|TRBJ1-3|few|TRBV28
CASSLARGSGNTIYF
TGTGCCAGCAGTTTGGCCAGGGGGTCTGGAAACACCATATATTTT
>TRBD1|TRBJ2-7|-|TRBV27
CASSFRQGAGEQYF
TGTGCCAGCAGTTTTCGGCAGGGGGCAGGCGAGCAGTACTTC
>TRBD1|TRBJ1-6|once|TRBV30
CAWSFDRENSPLHF
TGTGCCTGGAGCTTCGACAGGGAGAATTCACCCCTCCACTTT
>TRBD1|TRBJ1-1|-|TRBV5-1
CASSLEDRGNTEAFF
TGCGCCAGCAGCTTGGAGGACAGGGGGAACACTGAAGCTTTCTTT
>TRBD1|TRBJ1-5|-|TRBV18
CASSPGQVGSNQPQHF
TGTGCCAGCTCACCCGGACAGGTCGGGAGCAATCAGCCCCAGCATTTT
>-|TRBJ1-2|-|TRBV6-2/TRBV6-3
CASSQQGTHGYTF
TGTGCCAGCAGCCAACAGGGTACCCATGGCTACACCTTC
>-|TRBJ2-1|-|TRBV5-1
CASSSVTGYNEQFF
TGCGCCAGCAGCTCCGTGACAGGTTACAATGAGCAGTTCTTC
>TRBD1|TRBJ2-2|-|TRBV10-1
CASSEMDRGVVVTGELFF
TGCGCCAGCAGTGAGATGGACAGGGGAGTCGTGGTCACCGGGGAGCTGTTTTTT
>-|TRBJ1-1|-|TRBV7-9
CASSPRQWANTEAFF
TGTGCCAGCAGCCCCCGGCAGTGGGCGAACACTGAAGCTTTCTTT
>TRBD2|TRBJ2-1|-|TRBV11-2
CASRLELAGGTYNEQFF
TGTGCCAGCAGGCTAGAACTAGCGGGGGGCACTTACAATGAGCAGTTCTTC
>TRBD2|TRBJ2-7|-|TRBV11-2
CASSLELAGGHYEQYF
TGTGCCAGCAGCTTAGAACTAGCGGGGGGGCACTACGAGCAGTACTTC
>-|TRBJ1-1|-|TRBV10-1
CASSESGKGDTEAFF
TGCGCCAGCAGTGAGTCGGGGAAGGGAGACACTGAAGCTTTCTTT
>-|TRBJ2-7|-|TRBV9
CASSVASAGPSYEQYF
TGTGCCAGCAGCGTAGCATCGGCAGGGCCTTCTTACGAGCAGTACTTC
>TRBD1|TRBJ1-2|-|TRBV4-1
CASSPQGLSNYGYTF
TGCGCCAGCAGCCCACAGGGGTTAAGTAACTATGGCTACACCTTC
>TRBD1|TRBJ2-7|-|TRBV2
CASSERQGGALNEQYF
TGTGCCAGCAGTGAGCGACAGGGGGGGGCTCTAAACGAGCAGTACTTC
>-|TRBJ1-1|-|TRBV15
CATSSTGQNTEAFF
TGTGCCACCAGCAGTACAGGACAGAACACTGAAGCTTTCTTT
>-|TRBJ1-4|-|TRBV6-5
CASSMRGSEKLFF
TGTGCCAGCAGCATGCGCGGGAGTGAAAAACTGTTTTTT
>TRBD2|TRBJ2-1|-|TRBV9
CASSVGTSGYNEQFF
TGTGCCAGCAGCGTAGGTACTAGCGGATACAATGAGCAGTTCTTC
>-|TRBJ1-6|-|TRBV6-5
CASSYENRAGSPLHF
TGTGCCAGCAGTTACGAAAACAGGGCAGGGTCACCCCTCCACTTT
>-|TRBJ1-5|-|TRBV28
CASRREAGGPQHF
TGTGCCAGCAGGCGGGAGGCGGGCGGGCCCCAGCATTTT
>TRBD1|TRBJ1-2|-|TRBV5-1
CASSSGGTGIGYTF
TGCGCCAGCAGCTCGGGCGGGACAGGGATCGGCTACACCTTC
>-|TRBJ2-1|-|TRBV6-1
CASSESRGGRYNEQFF
TGTGCCAGCAGTGAAAGTAGGGGGGGGCGCTACAATGAGCAGTTCTTC
>-|TRBJ2-2|-|TRBV20-1
CSASPAGELFF
TGCAGTGCTAGTCCGGCCGGGGAGCTGTTTTTT
>-|TRBJ2-1|once|TRBV6-5
CASILSSYNEQFF
TGTGCCAGCATCTTGAGCTCCTACAATGAGCAGTTCTTC
>TRBD1|TRBJ1-6|-|TRBV19
CASKGRQGPNSPLHF
TGTGCCAGTAAGGGCCGACAGGGGCCGAATTCACCCCTCCACTTT
>TRBD1|TRBJ1-1|-|TRBV6-2/TRBV6-3
CASSKGQGRVGPAEAFF
TGTGCCAGCAGCAAGGGACAGGGGAGGGTTGGTCCGGCTGAAGCTTTCTTT
>TRBD2|TRBJ2-5|-|TRBV5-4
CASTPSTSVQETQYF
TGTGCCAGCACCCCTTCGACTAGCGTACAAGAGACCCAGTACTTC
>-|TRBJ2-4|-|TRBV29-1
CSVRQPTTSLAKNIQYF
TGCAGCGTAAGACAGCCAACCACGTCATTAGCCAAAAACATTCAGTACTTC
>TRBD2|TRBJ2-2|-|TRBV5-5
CASSRAGDPNTGELFF
TGTGCCAGCAGCCGAGCGGGGGACCCTAACACCGGGGAGCTGTTTTTT
>-|TRBJ1-6|-|TRBV19
CASSIEGAFNSPLHF
TGTGCCAGTAGTATCGAAGGGGCGTTTAATTCACCCCTCCACTTT
>TRBD2|TRBJ2-1|once|TRBV19
CASRTGLAGNEQFF
TGTGCCAGTAGAACGGGGCTAGCGGGAAATGAGCAGTTCTTC
>TRBD1|TRBJ2-7|-|TRBV7-2
CASSPPRGQAYEQYF
TGTGCCAGCAGCCCGCCTCGGGGACAGGCTTACGAGCAGTACTTC
>TRBD1|TRBJ1-2|-|TRBV27
CASGGTGPNYGYTF
TGTGCCAGCGGAGGGACAGGCCCTAACTATGGCTACACCTTC
>-|TRBJ2-1|-|TRBV7-8
CASSLLAGAYYNEQFF
TGTGCCAGCAGCTTGCTTGCGGGGGCCTACTACAATGAGCAGTTCTTC
>TRBD1|TRBJ1-2|-|TRBV6-5
CASRRDSNPNYGYTF
TGTGCCAGCAGGCGGGACAGCAATCCCAACTATGGCTACACCTTC
>TRBD1|TRBJ1-1|-|TRBV7-2
CASSFGTGGNTEAFF
TGTGCCAGCAGCTTCGGGACAGGGGGTAACACTGAAGCTTTCTTT
>-|TRBJ1-6|-|TRBV28
CASSLKGVSPLHF
TGTGCCAGCAGTTTAAAGGGGGTATCACCCCTCCACTTT
>-|TRBJ1-4|-|TRBV9
CASSPGQGNEKLFF
TGTGCCAGCAGCCCGGGGCAGGGGAATGAAAAACTGTTTTTT
>-|TRBJ2-1|-|TRBV3-1/TRBV3-2
CASSQVPEIYNEQFF
TGTGCCAGCAGCCAAGTACCAGAAATCTACAATGAGCAGTTCTTC